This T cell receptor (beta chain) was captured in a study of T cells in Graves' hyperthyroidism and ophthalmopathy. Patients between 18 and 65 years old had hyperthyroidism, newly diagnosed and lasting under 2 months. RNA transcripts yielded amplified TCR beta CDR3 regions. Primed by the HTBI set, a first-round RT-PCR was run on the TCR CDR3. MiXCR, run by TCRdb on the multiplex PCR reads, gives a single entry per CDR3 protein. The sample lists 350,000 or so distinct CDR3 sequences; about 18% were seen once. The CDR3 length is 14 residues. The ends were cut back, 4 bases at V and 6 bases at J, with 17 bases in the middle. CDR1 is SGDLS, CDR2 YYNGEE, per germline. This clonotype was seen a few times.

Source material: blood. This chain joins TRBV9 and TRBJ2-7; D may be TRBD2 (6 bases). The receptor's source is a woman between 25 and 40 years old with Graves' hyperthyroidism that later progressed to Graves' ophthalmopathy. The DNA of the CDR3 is TGTGCCAGCAGCTCGCGGGGTGTCGGCTGCGAGCAGTACTTC. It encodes CASSSRGVGCEQYF.